This entry concerns a single TCR beta chain. Its target is not known. Trimming cost V 7 bases and J 9 bases; bases outside gene matches: 5. CDR3 length: 11 amino acids. CDR1 and CDR2 (germline): MNHEY, SVGAGI. PCR amplification relied on 60 Vbeta primers (plus 13 Jbeta primers). Profiling relied on immunoSEQ multiplex PCR, and the TCRdb table lists in-frame clones only, not all of them. The sample has roughly 110,000 clones. The data belong to a study of cytomegalovirus exposure and HLA in healthy donors. Across the study: A prior analysis found about 120 million unique TCR beta sequences from 150 million to 200 million T cells.

This cohort consisted of healthy bone marrow donors. Study outcomes and limitations: In all likelihood, a cluster of highly shared sequence variants was a sequencing artifact. When a later analysis compared HLA-associated TCR beta chains with equally common others, the HLA-associated chains turned out to be more clonally expanded and to have lower generation probabilities.

Sequencing input: PBMCs. This chain links TRBV6-5 with TRBJ2-7; 8 nucleotides line up with TRBD2. The TCR sequence derives from a man aged 30 to 45 in good health and CMV-seronegative. The CDR3 sequence: CASTRGGWQYF. Here the CDR3 DNA reads TGTGCCAGCACCCGGGGGGGATGGCAGTACTTC.